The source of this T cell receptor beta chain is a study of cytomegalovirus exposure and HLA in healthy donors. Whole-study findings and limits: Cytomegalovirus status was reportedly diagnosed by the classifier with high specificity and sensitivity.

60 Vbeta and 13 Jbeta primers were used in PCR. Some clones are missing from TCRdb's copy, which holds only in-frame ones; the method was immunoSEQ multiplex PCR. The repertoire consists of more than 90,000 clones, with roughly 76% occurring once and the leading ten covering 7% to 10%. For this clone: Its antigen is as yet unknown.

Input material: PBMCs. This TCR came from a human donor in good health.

The CDR3 nucleotides are TGCGCCAGCAGCCCCACTAGCGGGAGGGTAATTGGAGACGAGCAGTACTTC. Residues: CASSPTSGRVIGDEQYF. V usage is TRBV5-1 and J usage is TRBJ2-7; 13 positions agree with TRBD2. Per germline, CDR1 SGHRS and CDR2 YFSETQ. V lost 4 bases to trimming and J lost 5 bases; unmatched junction nucleotides: 12. This CDR3 is built from 17 residues. The full variable domain, completed using reference TRBV5-1 and TRBJ2-7, is KAGVTQTPRYLIKTRGQQVTLSCSPISGHRSVSWYQQTPGQGLQFLFEYFSETQRNKGNFPGRFSGRQFSNSRSEMNVSTLELGDSALYLCASSPTSGRVIGDEQYFGPGTRLTVT.